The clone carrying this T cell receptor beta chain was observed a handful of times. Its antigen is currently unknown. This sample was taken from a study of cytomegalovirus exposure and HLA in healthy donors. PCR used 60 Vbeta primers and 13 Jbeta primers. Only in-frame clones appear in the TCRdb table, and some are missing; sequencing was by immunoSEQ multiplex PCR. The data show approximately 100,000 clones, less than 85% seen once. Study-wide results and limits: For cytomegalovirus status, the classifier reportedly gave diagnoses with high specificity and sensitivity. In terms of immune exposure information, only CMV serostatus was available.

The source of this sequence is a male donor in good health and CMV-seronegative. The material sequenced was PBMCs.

The CDR3 nucleotides are TGCGCCAGCAGCTTGACCTGGACAGCATCGCAGATGAGACCCTACGAGCAGTACTTC. This gives the protein CASSLTWTASQMRPYEQYF. The V gene is TRBV5-1, the J gene TRBJ2-7, with D possibly being TRBD1 (6 bases). Germline V gene lookup returns CDR1 SGHRS and CDR2 YFSETQ. Trimming left V 1 base short and J 2 bases short, with 25 bases between. This CDR3 has 19 residues.